This T cell receptor (beta chain) was documented in a study of OX40 agonist ivuxolimab in advanced cancers. Whole-study context: Patients achieving partial responses numbered three: one hepatocellular carcinoma case and two cutaneous melanoma cases.

For this clone: Its antigen is not identified.

This CDR3 comprises 14 residues. Germline values: CDR1 LNHDA, CDR2 SQIVND (reference sequence). Losses at the gene ends were 6 bases for V and 5 bases for J; bases not matched to a gene: 8. Only in-frame clones appear in the TCRdb table, and some are missing; sequencing was by immunoSEQ multiplex PCR. The sample yields 57,000 or so clones, more than 70% seen once. The study, taken as a whole, reports: The antigens recognized by the expanded peripheral T cells, that is their antigen specificity, were not determined. CD8+ T cells were the subset that, on average, had more expanded clones than CD4+.

Sample: CD4+ or CD8+ T cells sorted from blood, taken in a trial of the OX40 agonist ivuxolimab. The V call is TRBV19, the J call TRBJ2-5; 8 bases are shared with TRBD1. This receptor was obtained from an adult with an advanced solid tumor such as melanoma, head and neck, liver or kidney cancer. The CDR3 DNA reads as TGTGCCAGTAGGCACCTCGGACAGGGCGAGACCCAGTACTTC. This gives the protein CASRHLGQGETQYF.